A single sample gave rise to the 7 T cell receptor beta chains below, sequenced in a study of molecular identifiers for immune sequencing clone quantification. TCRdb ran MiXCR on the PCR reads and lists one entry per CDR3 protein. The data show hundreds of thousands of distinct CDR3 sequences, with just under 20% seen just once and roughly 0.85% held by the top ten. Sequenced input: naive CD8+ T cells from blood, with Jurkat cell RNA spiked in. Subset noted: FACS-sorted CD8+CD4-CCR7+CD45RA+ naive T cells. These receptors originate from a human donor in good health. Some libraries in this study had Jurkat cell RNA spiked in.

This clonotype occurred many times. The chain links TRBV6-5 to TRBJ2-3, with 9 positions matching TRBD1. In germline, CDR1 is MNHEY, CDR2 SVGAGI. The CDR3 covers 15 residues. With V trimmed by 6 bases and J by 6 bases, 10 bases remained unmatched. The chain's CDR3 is CASSTGQGRSDTQYF. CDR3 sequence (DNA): TGTGCCAGCAGCACCGGACAGGGGAGGTCGGATACGCAGTATTTT.

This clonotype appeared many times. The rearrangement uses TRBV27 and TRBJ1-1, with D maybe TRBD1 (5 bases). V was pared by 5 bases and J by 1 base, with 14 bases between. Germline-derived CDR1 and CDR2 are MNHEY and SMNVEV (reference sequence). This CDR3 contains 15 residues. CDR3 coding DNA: TGTGCCAGCAGTCCCACGACAGACCCGAACACTGAAGCTTTCTTT. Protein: CASSPTTDPNTEAFF.

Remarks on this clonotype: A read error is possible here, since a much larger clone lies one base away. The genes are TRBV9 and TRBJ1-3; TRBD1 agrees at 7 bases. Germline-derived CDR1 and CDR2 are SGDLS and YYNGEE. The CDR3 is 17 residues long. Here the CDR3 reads CAGSVGGGYSSGNTIYF. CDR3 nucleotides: TGTGCCGGCAGCGTAGGAGGGGGCTACAGCTCTGGAAACACCATATATTTT. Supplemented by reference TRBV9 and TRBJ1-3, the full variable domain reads DSGVTQTPKHLITATGQRVTLRCSPRSGDLSVYWYQQSLDQGLQFLIQYYNGEERAKGNILERFSAQQFPDLHSELNLSSLELGDSALYFCAGSVGGGYSSGNTIYFGEGSWLTVV.

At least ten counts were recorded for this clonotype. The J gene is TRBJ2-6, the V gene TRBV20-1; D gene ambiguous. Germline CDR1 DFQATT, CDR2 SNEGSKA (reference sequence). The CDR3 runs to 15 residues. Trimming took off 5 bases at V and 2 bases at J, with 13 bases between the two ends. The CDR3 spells CSARPFEAGANVLTF. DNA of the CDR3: TGCAGTGCTCGGCCTTTTGAAGCTGGGGCCAACGTCCTGACTTTC.

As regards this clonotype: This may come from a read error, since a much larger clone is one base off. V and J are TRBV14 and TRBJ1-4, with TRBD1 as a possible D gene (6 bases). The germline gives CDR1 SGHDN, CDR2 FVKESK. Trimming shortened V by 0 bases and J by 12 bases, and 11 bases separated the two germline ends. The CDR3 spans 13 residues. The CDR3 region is CASSQDDRYQLFF. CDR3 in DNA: TGTGCCAGCAGCCAAGACGACAGGTATCAACTGTTTTTT.

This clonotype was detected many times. The CDR3, as DNA: TGTGCCAGCAGCATATCTGTGGCTTTGGATCAGCCCCAGCATTTT. This codes for CASSISVALDQPQHF. The chain links TRBV7-8 to TRBJ1-5; D gene ambiguous. The germline V and J ends were trimmed by 5 bases and 5 bases, with 16 bases remaining between them. This CDR3 has 15 residues. Germline CDR1 reads SGHVS; CDR2 reads FQNEAQ.

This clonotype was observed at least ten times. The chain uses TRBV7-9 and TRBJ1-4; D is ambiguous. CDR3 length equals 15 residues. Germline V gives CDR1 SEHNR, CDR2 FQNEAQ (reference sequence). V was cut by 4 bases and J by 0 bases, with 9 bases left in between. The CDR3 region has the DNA TGTGCCAGCAGCTCCGATAAGTCAACTAATGAAAAACTGTTTTTT. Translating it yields CASSSDKSTNEKLFF.